These T cell receptor beta chains were read from a single sample in a study of blood T cell repertoires in COVID-19. TCRdb's table, derived via immunoSEQ multiplex PCR, lists solely in-frame clones and lacks some. The profile shows 50,000 to 60,000 clones, approximately 85% of them singletons. The sample was peripheral blood. Receptors originate from a human donor in a cohort sampled during active COVID-19. CDR3s include the opening cysteine and the closing phenylalanine or tryptophan. A D gene is named only where the DNA matches it firmly. Expanded clones are given a class, and other clones once, few, many or no size at all.

clone_size j_call d_call v_call cdr3_nt cdr3_aa
. TRBJ2-7 . TRBV7-9 TGTGCCAGCAGCTGGGGGCCATACTACGAGCAGTACTTC CASSWGPYYEQYF
. TRBJ1-4 . TRBV3-1/TRBV3-2 TGTGCCAGCAGATCGGGTGGAAAACTGTTTTTT CASRSGGKLFF
few TRBJ2-7 TRBD1 TRBV27 TGTGCCAGCAGTCCGTCGACCGGGACAGACGGCTACGAGCAGTACTTC CASSPSTGTDGYEQYF
. TRBJ2-7 TRBD2 TRBV24-1 TGTGCCACCAGTGATCCGAGCGGGAGTGGGTACGAGCAGTACTTC CATSDPSGSGYEQYF
. TRBJ2-3 TRBD2 TRBV5-1 TGCGCCAGCAGAGGACTAGCGGGAGTTAGATGGGGCACAGATACGCAGTATTTT CASRGLAGVRWGTDTQYF
. TRBJ2-1 TRBD2 TRBV5-4 TGTGCCAGCAGCTTGGGCGGGGGAACCCCGGGGGGGACTCAGTTCTTC CASSLGGGTPGGTQFF
. TRBJ2-7 . TRBV6-6 TGTGCCAGCAGTGCCGGACTTTACTACGAGCAGTACTTC CASSAGLYYEQYF
few TRBJ2-1 TRBD1 TRBV2 TGTGCCAGCACTATAACAGGGGATGAGCAGTTCTTC CASTITGDEQFF
. TRBJ1-6 . TRBV30 TGTGCCTGGAGCGAGGGGGGGACCCTGTATAATTCACCCCTCCACTTT CAWSEGGTLYNSPLHF
once TRBJ2-2 . TRBV27 TGTGCCAGCAGTTTACAGGGTCGGATCACCGGGGAGCTGTTTTTT CASSLQGRITGELFF
. TRBJ1-5 . TRBV28 TGTGCCAGCAGTTCGAGGGGGAAGGGCAATCAGCCCCAGCATTTT CASSSRGKGNQPQHF
. TRBJ2-7 . TRBV4-1 TGCGCCAGCAGCCAAGATATTGTTGTTACAGGAGACTACGAGCAGTACTTC CASSQDIVVTGDYEQYF
. TRBJ2-2 . TRBV9 TGTGCCAGCAGCGTCGGGACTACCGGGGAGCTGTTTTTT CASSVGTTGELFF
few TRBJ2-7 TRBD1 TRBV19 TGTGCCAGTAGTATACTTGGGCAGGGGGTCTACGAGCAGTACTTC CASSILGQGVYEQYF
. TRBJ2-1 . TRBV10-3 TGTGCCATCAGTGAGGCAGACAATGAGCAGTTCTTC CAISEADNEQFF
. TRBJ1-1 . TRBV5-1 TGCGCCAGCAGCTTGGCCATGACAGTGAACACTGAAGCTTTCTTT CASSLAMTVNTEAFF
. TRBJ2-7 . TRBV28 TGTGCCAGCAGCTCCGGGGTTGGTGGTTCCTACGAGCAGTACTTC CASSSGVGGSYEQYF
. TRBJ2-7 . TRBV7-2 TGTGCCAGCAGCGATATAACGACTAGTGGCTACGAGCAGTACTTC CASSDITTSGYEQYF
. TRBJ1-1 . TRBV6-2/TRBV6-3 TGTGCCAGCAGTTACACGAGTGGCACTGAAGCTTTCTTT CASSYTSGTEAFF
. TRBJ2-5 TRBD1 TRBV5-4 TGTGCCAGCAGCCGGACAGGGAGGCAAGAGACCCAGTACTTC CASSRTGRQETQYF
. TRBJ2-2 . TRBV30 TGTGCCTGGAGGGCCCTGAAAAACACCGGGGAGCTGTTTTTT CAWRALKNTGELFF
. TRBJ2-7 TRBD2 TRBV5-1 TGCGCCAGCAGCCCGGGACTACCCTACGAGCAGTACTTC CASSPGLPYEQYF
. TRBJ1-5 . TRBV2 TGTGCCAGCATGGGACTCCGGAGCGCCAATCAGCCCCAGCATTTT CASMGLRSANQPQHF
. TRBJ2-3 . TRBV11-3 TGTGCCAGCAGCTCATCGGGGGACGTGGCCACAGATACGCAGTATTTT CASSSSGDVATDTQYF
. TRBJ2-3 . TRBV5-1 TGCGCCAGCAGCTTGGAGACAGGACCTAGCACAGATACGCAGTATTTT CASSLETGPSTDTQYF
. TRBJ2-1 . TRBV18 TGTGCCAGCTCAACGTCAGTAGCGGCCAACCCTGGTGAGCAGTTCTTC CASSTSVAANPGEQFF
. TRBJ1-1 TRBD1 TRBV4-1 TGCGCCAGCACCCCGCGACAGGGGAACACTGAAGCTTTCTTT CASTPRQGNTEAFF
. TRBJ2-5 TRBD1 TRBV6-5 TGTGCCAGCATCGACAGAGGGGGCATGGAGACCCAGTACTTC CASIDRGGMETQYF